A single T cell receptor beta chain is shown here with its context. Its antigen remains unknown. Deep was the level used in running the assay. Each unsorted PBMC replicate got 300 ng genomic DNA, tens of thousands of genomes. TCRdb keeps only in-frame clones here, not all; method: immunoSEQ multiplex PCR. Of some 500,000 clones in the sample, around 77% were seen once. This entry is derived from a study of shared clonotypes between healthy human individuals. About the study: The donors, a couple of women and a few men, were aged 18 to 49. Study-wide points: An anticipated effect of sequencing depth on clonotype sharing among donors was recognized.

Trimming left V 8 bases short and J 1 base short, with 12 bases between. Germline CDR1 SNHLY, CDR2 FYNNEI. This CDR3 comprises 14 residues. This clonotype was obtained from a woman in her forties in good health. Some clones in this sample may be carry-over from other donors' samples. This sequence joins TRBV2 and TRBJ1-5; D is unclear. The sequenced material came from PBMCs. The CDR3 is CASRRSISNQPQHF. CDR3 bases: TGTGCCAGCCGACGGTCGATCAGCAATCAGCCCCAGCATTTT. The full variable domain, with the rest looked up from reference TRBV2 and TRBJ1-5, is EPEVTQTPSHQVTQMGQEVILRCVPISNHLYFYWYRQILGQKVEFLVSFYNNEISEKSEIFDDQFSVERPDGSNFTLKIRSTKLEDSAMYFCASRRSISNQPQHFGDGTRLSIL.